This T cell receptor beta chain stems from a study of T-cell reconstitution after alpha-beta-depleted transplantation in children. Trimming shortened V by 3 bases and J by 3 bases, and 15 bases separated the two germline ends. The V gene's germline CDR1 is DFQATT and CDR2 SNEGSKA (reference sequence). The CDR3 extends over 14 amino acids. Preparing the TCRbeta library involved the use of unique molecular identifiers. Using its own MiXCR run on the PCR reads, TCRdb lists one record per CDR3 protein. The sample yields about a million distinct CDR3 sequences, about 29% seen once. This clonotype turned up a few times.

The origin of this receptor is a boy younger than two who had a stem cell transplant for SCID, so the T cells may come from the graft donor. Source: PBMCs, mostly from graft donor cells, taken 360 days after TCRalphabeta/CD19-depleted stem cell transplant. The J gene is TRBJ2-7, the V gene TRBV20-1, with D perhaps TRBD1 or TRBD2 (5 bases each). Here the CDR3 reads CSASGDVPFYEQYF. CDR3 in DNA: TGCAGTGCTAGTGGGGACGTTCCCTTCTACGAGCAGTACTTC.